This T cell receptor (beta chain) was observed in a study of PD-1 blockade in classical Hodgkin lymphoma. For the study at large: Nivolumab was administered to patients intravenously at 3 mg/kg every 2 weeks. The study's findings and limits: A reduction in baseline TCR diversity was reportedly seen in newly diagnosed patients relative to healthy donors.

With respect to this clone: Its target is not known.

Libraries were prepared by immunoSEQ multiplex PCR; TCRdb keeps only in-frame clonotypes and omits some of them. The sample has 40,000 to 45,000 clones; approximately 70% are singletons. Following autologous stem cell transplantation, relapse occurred in every patient, and exposure to brentuximab vedotin varied. V dropped 2 bases and J dropped 0 bases, with 9 bases sitting between them. The CDR3 has 15 amino acids. The germline V gene encodes CDR1 SGHRS and CDR2 YFSETQ. Sequences were derived from peripheral blood mononuclear cells (PBMCs), sampled before the second cycle of nivolumab. The sequence derives from a human donor with classical Hodgkin lymphoma. V and J are TRBV5-1 and TRBJ1-5; D remains unclear. CDR3 in DNA: TGCGCCAGCAGCTTACTAGGTCTTAGCAATCAGCCCCAGCATTTT. Translating gives CASSLLGLSNQPQHF.